Presented here are 8 T cell receptor beta chains from one specimen sequenced in a study of T-cell memory formation after mild COVID-19. One entry per CDR3 protein results from TCRdb running MiXCR on the 5' RACE reads. The sample comprises around 340,000 distinct CDR3 sequences, 10% to 15% of which are singletons, and about a fifth rests with the top ten. The source material was PBMCs or a T cell subset sorted from them (not recorded which). These receptors were obtained from a man younger than 35 who had mild COVID-19 (a few samples of this study predate the infection). Cell type and time point are not known.

This clonotype was recorded a few times. V gene TRBV5-1 combines with J gene TRBJ1-1, with 9 bases matching TRBD1. Germline CDR1 is SGHRS and CDR2 is YFSETQ. The CDR3 runs 14 residues. Trimming removed 1 base from V and 10 bases from J; junction bases left unmatched: 8. The CDR3 sequence: CASSLNSVDRGAFF. The CDR3, as DNA: TGCGCCAGCAGCTTGAATTCGGTGGACAGGGGAGCTTTCTTT.

This clonotype was counted many times. CDR3 protein: CASSLDRGGNTEAFF. The DNA for the CDR3 is TGCGCCAGCAGCTTGGATCGGGGAGGGAACACTGAAGCTTTCTTT. This chain connects TRBV5-1 to TRBJ1-1; D is unclear. Trimming shortened V by 0 bases and J by 1 base, and 10 bases separated the two germline ends. The germline V gene has CDR1 SGHRS and CDR2 YFSETQ. The CDR3 has 15 amino acids.

This clonotype was picked up a small number of times. The chain employs TRBV24-1 and TRBJ2-5; 11 bases align to TRBD1. V lost 4 bases to trimming and J lost 5 bases; unmatched junction nucleotides: 8. The CDR3 contains 16 residues. Germline-derived CDR1 and CDR2 are KGHDR and SFDVKD. CDR3 nucleotide sequence: TGTGCCACCAGTGACGGCCGGGACAGGGGGAAGGAGACCCAGTACTTC. It specifies CATSDGRDRGKETQYF.

The V gene is TRBV5-1, the J gene TRBJ2-5; TRBD1 is a possible D gene (5 bases). Trimming took off 4 bases at V and 2 bases at J, with 18 bases between the two ends. In germline, CDR1 is SGHRS, CDR2 YFSETQ. The CDR3 contains 16 residues. The CDR3 sequence is CASSAGYRFQQETQYF. In nucleotides, the CDR3 is TGCGCCAGCAGCGCCGGGTACAGGTTCCAACAAGAGACCCAGTACTTC.

This clonotype has more than one count but fewer than ten. This chain joins TRBV2 and TRBJ2-1; the D gene is possibly TRBD1 (6 bases). The CDR3 spans 15 residues. CDR1 SNHLY and CDR2 FYNNEI come from the germline V gene. V was clipped by 6 bases and J by 0 bases, with 12 bases between them. The CDR3 coding sequence is TGTGCCAGCAGGGTCCCAGGGGTCTCCTACAATGAGCAGTTCTTC. It is translated as CASRVPGVSYNEQFF. Full variable domain (remainder filled in from reference TRBV2 and TRBJ2-1): EPEVTQTPSHQVTQMGQEVILRCVPISNHLYFYWYRQILGQKVEFLVSFYNNEISEKSEIFDDQFSVERPDGSNFTLKIRSTKLEDSAMYFCASRVPGVSYNEQFFGPGTRLTVL.

The sample holds a few counts of this clonotype. The chain carries TRBV6-5 and TRBJ1-1; no clear D gene. CDR1 is MNHEY, CDR2 SVGAGI, per germline. There are 14 residues in the CDR3. Trimming pared 6 bases from V and 0 bases from J, leaving 11 bases between. The CDR3 sequence: CASRLTDLNTEAFF. In DNA, the CDR3 is TGTGCCAGCAGGTTAACAGACCTGAACACTGAAGCTTTCTTT.

This clonotype was seen more than once but under ten times. The chain uses TRBV5-5 and TRBJ2-5; D is undetermined. Germline CDR1 reads SGHKS; CDR2 reads YYEKEE (reference sequence). Trimming removed 4 bases from V and 3 bases from J, with 10 bases in between. This CDR3 has 13 amino acids. The CDR3 bases are TGTGCCAGCAGCAGTCCAGCCGAAGAGACCCAGTACTTC. Amino acids: CASSSPAEETQYF.

This clonotype was detected only a few times. The chain joins TRBV5-6 to TRBJ2-2, with D perhaps matching TRBD2 (6 bases). The CDR3 totals 19 residues. Germline CDR1 and CDR2: SGHDT and YYEEEE. Trimming took 2 bases from V and 6 from J, leaving 26 bases between them. The CDR3: CASSFPILGGSFSSGELFF. Written as DNA, the CDR3 is TGTGCCAGCAGCTTCCCGATACTGGGGGGTAGCTTCTCGTCCGGGGAGCTGTTTTTT.